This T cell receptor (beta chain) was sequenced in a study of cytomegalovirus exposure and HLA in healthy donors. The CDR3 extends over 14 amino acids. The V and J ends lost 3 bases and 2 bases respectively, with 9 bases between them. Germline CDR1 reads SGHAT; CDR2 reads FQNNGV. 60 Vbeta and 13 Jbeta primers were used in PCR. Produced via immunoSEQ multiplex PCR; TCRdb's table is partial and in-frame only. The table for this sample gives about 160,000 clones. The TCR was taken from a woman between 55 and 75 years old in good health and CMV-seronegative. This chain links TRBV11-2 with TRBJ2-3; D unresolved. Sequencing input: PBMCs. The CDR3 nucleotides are TGTGCCAGCAGCTTTACTATGAACACAGATACGCAGTATTTT. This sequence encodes CASSFTMNTDTQYF.